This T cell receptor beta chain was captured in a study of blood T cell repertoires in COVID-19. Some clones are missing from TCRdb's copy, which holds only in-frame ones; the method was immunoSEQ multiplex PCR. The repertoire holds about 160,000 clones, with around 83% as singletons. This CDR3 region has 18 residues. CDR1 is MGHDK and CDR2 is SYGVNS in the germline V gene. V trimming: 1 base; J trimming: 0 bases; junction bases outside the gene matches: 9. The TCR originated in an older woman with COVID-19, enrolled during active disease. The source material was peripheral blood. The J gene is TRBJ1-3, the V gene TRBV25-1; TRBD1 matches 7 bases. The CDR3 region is CASSESAGQLYSGNTIYF. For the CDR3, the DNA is TGTGCCAGCAGTGAATCGGCGGGACAGCTTTACTCTGGAAACACCATATATTTT.